This is a list of T cell receptor beta chains from one sample in a study of cytomegalovirus exposure and HLA in healthy donors. Sequencing was performed with immunoSEQ multiplex PCR; in TCRdb, only in-frame clones are kept and a portion is missing. The data contain 95,000 to 150,000 clones, around 67% of them singletons. Sequenced input: PBMCs. These receptors came from a woman aged 40 to 55 in good health and CMV-seronegative. Each CDR3 is given with its conserved first and last residue. The D gene is left open where the match is weak. Size tells how often a clone was seen (once, few, many) or the class of an expanded clone, and some rows leave it out.

J gene,V gene,clone size,D gene,CDR3 DNA,CDR3 protein
TRBJ2-7,TRBV4-2,NA,NA,TGTGCCAGCAGCCAAGAGCAGGGATCAGCGCGCGAGCAGTACTTC,CASSQEQGSAREQYF
TRBJ1-2,TRBV2,NA,NA,TGTGCCAGCAGTGAAGGCGCAGGGCCTAACTATGGCTACACCTTC,CASSEGAGPNYGYTF
TRBJ2-3,TRBV7-9,NA,TRBD1,TGTGCCAGCAGCCGCGGACAGGGGCCCCCCACAGATACGCAGTATTTT,CASSRGQGPPTDTQYF
TRBJ2-5,TRBV7-2,NA,TRBD2,TGTGCCAGCAGCACCGGACTAGAAGAGACCCAGTACTTC,CASSTGLEETQYF
TRBJ2-1,TRBV7-8,NA,TRBD2,TGTGCCAGCAGACACACGGGACTAGCGGGGGGTTCTCTCTACAATGAGCAGTTCTTC,CASRHTGLAGGSLYNEQFF
TRBJ1-1,TRBV7-9,few,TRBD1,TGTGCCAGCAGCTTGCAGGGGGGAGCTTTCTTT,CASSLQGGAFF
TRBJ2-5,TRBV7-2,NA,NA,TGTGCCAGCAGCGGGCGACAGCTACCAGAGACCCAGTACTTC,CASSGRQLPETQYF
TRBJ2-5,TRBV11-2,NA,TRBD2,TGTGCCAGCACCCGTAGCGGGGGGAGGGAGACCCAGTACTTC,CASTRSGGRETQYF
TRBJ1-6,TRBV11-2,NA,NA,TGTGCCAGCAGCTTAGGAGGCGGCAATTCACCCCTCCACTTT,CASSLGGGNSPLHF
TRBJ1-5,TRBV11-2,NA,NA,TGTGCCAGCAGCTTAGAGACGGCAGGGCCGCAGCCCCAGCATTTT,CASSLETAGPQPQHF
TRBJ2-7,TRBV18,NA,TRBD1,TGTGCCAGCTCACCACCACAGACAGGGCTTATATTCTCCTACGAGCAGTACTTC,CASSPPQTGLIFSYEQYF
TRBJ1-4,TRBV11-2,NA,NA,TGTGCCAGCAGCTTAGCTAGGGGTAATGAAAAACTGTTTTTT,CASSLARGNEKLFF
TRBJ1-2,TRBV5-4,once,TRBD1,TGTGCCAGCAGCTTAGGGACAGGGGAAAATGGCTACACCTTC,CASSLGTGENGYTF
TRBJ2-7,TRBV7-9,NA,TRBD2,TGTGCCAGCAGCCCTAGCGGGAGAGCTTGGGAGCAGTACTTC,CASSPSGRAWEQYF
TRBJ1-2,TRBV5-1,NA,TRBD1,TGCGCCAGCAGCCCGACAGGGGGCCAGTTTGGCTACACCTTC,CASSPTGGQFGYTF
TRBJ2-7,TRBV11-2,once,NA,TGTGCCAGCAGCTCATGGCGGGGTCCCTACGAGCAGTACTTC,CASSSWRGPYEQYF
TRBJ2-3,TRBV6-1,NA,NA,TGTGCCAGCAGTGAGGGGAGGTGGGGCACAGATACGCAGTATTTT,CASSEGRWGTDTQYF
TRBJ1-1,TRBV19,NA,NA,TGTGCCAGTAGTATTGACAACAGTCCGAACACTGAAGCTTTCTTT,CASSIDNSPNTEAFF
TRBJ2-3,TRBV7-2,NA,TRBD2,TGTGCCAGCAGCTTAGTAGGGTCTCGGGGGGGAGCAGGAGATACGCAGTATTTT,CASSLVGSRGGAGDTQYF
TRBJ1-1,TRBV11-2,NA,NA,TGTGCCAGCAGCTTAGCCAGGGGTACTGAAGCTTTCTTT,CASSLARGTEAFF
TRBJ2-3,TRBV29-1,few,NA,TGCAGCGTTGTCCCAATTCCACGCCTACACAGAGATACGCAGTATTTT,CSVVPIPRLHRDTQYF
TRBJ1-1,TRBV5-4,NA,NA,TGTGCCAGCAGCAGGGGTGATATGAACACTGAAGCTTTCTTT,CASSRGDMNTEAFF
TRBJ2-1,TRBV7-2,NA,TRBD2,TGTGCCAGCACCTTAAGAGTGGTGGTACGGCGGGAGAAGAGAAATGAGCAGTTCTTC,CASTLRVVVRREKRNEQFF
TRBJ2-5,TRBV20-1,NA,NA,TGCAGTGCTAGGGCCGCGGGGACCCAGTACTTC,CSARAAGTQYF
TRBJ1-2,TRBV29-1,NA,NA,TGCAGCGTAGTAACAGATTACTATGGCTACACCTTC,CSVVTDYYGYTF
TRBJ2-5,TRBV11-2,NA,NA,TGTGCCAGCAGCTCTCCCAGCGCGCCCCAAGAGACCCAGTACTTC,CASSSPSAPQETQYF
TRBJ2-7,TRBV7-2,NA,TRBD2,TGTGCCAGCAGCTTCGGTAGCGGGGGAAGCTCCTACGAGCAGTACTTC,CASSFGSGGSSYEQYF
TRBJ1-2,TRBV6-1,NA,NA,TGTGCCAGCAGTGATTCAGGAATCAACTATGGCTACACCTTC,CASSDSGINYGYTF
TRBJ1-4,TRBV28,NA,TRBD1,TGTGCCAGCAGTGCCCGACAGGGGTCAAAACTGTTTTTT,CASSARQGSKLFF
TRBJ2-1,TRBV7-6,few,TRBD2,TGTGCCAGCAGCTTAGAGGTGGGACTAGCGGGAGGGCCATTTTCCCCTGAGCAGTTCTTC,CASSLEVGLAGGPFSPEQFF
TRBJ2-3,TRBV10-3,few,TRBD2,TGTGCCATCAGTGAGTCGCCTAGCGGGGGAGAAGATACGCAGTATTTT,CAISESPSGGEDTQYF
TRBJ1-1,TRBV7-9,NA,NA,TGTTCCAGCAGTGCCTATGAAGCTTTCTTT,CSSSAYEAFF
TRBJ1-1,TRBV4-3,NA,NA,TGCGCCAGCAGCCAAGATCGCCAGGTTAACACTGAAGCTTTCTTT,CASSQDRQVNTEAFF
TRBJ2-1,TRBV5-1,NA,TRBD2,TGCGCCAGCAGCGGGGGACTAGCGGGAGGGCCGAGGAAGTACAATGAGCAGTTCTTC,CASSGGLAGGPRKYNEQFF
TRBJ2-4,TRBV7-9,NA,NA,TGTTCCAGCAGCTTAGCACCGACATTAGCCAAAAACATTCAGTACTTC,CSSSLAPTLAKNIQYF
TRBJ1-1,TRBV7-9,NA,NA,TGTGCCAGCAGCTTTATGCAGGGGAGAAGCCCTGAAGCTTTCTTT,CASSFMQGRSPEAFF
TRBJ2-5,TRBV7-2,once,TRBD2,TGTGCCAGCAGCCCCCCTCGGACTAGCGGGGTTTCGTACCAAGAGACCCAGTACTTC,CASSPPRTSGVSYQETQYF
TRBJ1-4,TRBV5-4,once,NA,TGTGCCAGCAGCTTGGACCCAAGCAGGGCTAATGAAAAACTGTTTTTT,CASSLDPSRANEKLFF
TRBJ1-1,TRBV14,NA,NA,TGTGCCAGCAGCCAAGATGGGGGCCCAAACACTGAAGCTTTCTTT,CASSQDGGPNTEAFF
TRBJ2-7,TRBV11-2,NA,TRBD2,TGTGCCAGCAGCTCCACGGCGGGAGTTCAGTACGAGCAGTACTTC,CASSSTAGVQYEQYF